The 31 T cell receptor beta chains listed next were all sequenced from one sample in a study of Graves' ophthalmopathy and Graves' hyperthyroidism. The sequenced template was RNA, covering the TCR beta CDR3 region. After a first-round RT-PCR with HTBI primers, a second-round multiplex PCR was run. Each CDR3 protein gets one entry after TCRdb re-called the multiplex PCR reads with MiXCR. The sample has about 660,000 distinct CDR3 sequences; 35% to 50% are singletons. Material for sequencing was peripheral blood. The receptors were gathered from an adult man with Graves' ophthalmopathy.

The chain couples TRBV30 to TRBJ1-2; D call uncertain. This CDR3 has 13 amino acids. CDR1 is GTSNPN, CDR2 SVGIG, per germline (reference sequence). The V and J ends lost 1 base and 6 bases respectively, with 12 bases between them. This CDR3 reads CAWSGPDGHGYTF. As DNA, the CDR3 is TGTGCCTGGAGTGGCCCCGACGGGCATGGCTACACCTTC.

The table lists this clonotype with many counts. The V and J genes are TRBV9 and TRBJ2-5; no clear D gene. The CDR3 is 14 residues long. Germline V lookup: CDR1 SGDLS, CDR2 YYNGEE. V lost 0 bases to trimming and J lost 2 bases, with 8 bases between them. CDR3 in DNA: TGTGCCAGCAGCGTAGGTGGAGAACAAGAGACCCAGTACTTC. Amino acid sequence: CASSVGGEQETQYF. Together with reference TRBV9 and TRBJ2-5, the CDR3 gives the full variable domain: DSGVTQTPKHLITATGQRVTLRCSPRSGDLSVYWYQQSLDQGLQFLIQYYNGEERAKGNILERFSAQQFPDLHSELNLSSLELGDSALYFCASSVGGEQETQYFGPGTRLLVL.

There are many counts of this clonotype. The junction differs from germline at one of its ends, possibly a read error. V is TRBV10-3 and J is TRBJ2-6; no firm D call. In germline, CDR1 is ENHRY, CDR2 SYGVKD. The length of the CDR3 is 16 residues. The CDR3 spells CASSHLSDSGANVLTF. CDR3 in DNA: TGTGCCAGCAGTCACCTCAGCGACTCTGGGGCCAACGTCCTGACTTTC.

This clonotype was counted many times. V is TRBV7-6 and J is TRBJ2-2; no firm D call. Trimming stripped 0 bases from V and 0 bases from J, with 11 bases between. The germline V gene has CDR1 SGHVS and CDR2 FNYEAQ. The CDR3 loop spans 17 amino acids. CDR3 DNA: TGTGCCAGCAGCTTAGCAGCAGGATGGACGAACACCGGGGAGCTGTTTTTT. Amino acids: CASSLAAGWTNTGELFF.

The chain uses TRBV15 and TRBJ1-5; 8 nucleotides align to TRBD1. This CDR3 has 15 residues. Germline V gives CDR1 LNHNV, CDR2 YYDKDF (reference sequence). The J segment lost 6 bases and the V segment lost 9 bases, leaving 13 bases of the junction unmatched. The CDR3 DNA sequence: TGTGCCACGAGGAGCGAGGTAACAGGGGGTCAGCCCCAGCATTTT. It is translated as CATRSEVTGGQPQHF.

The chain joins TRBV19 to TRBJ2-7; no clear D. This CDR3 spans 17 amino acids. V was shortened by 2 bases and J by 4 bases, with 21 bases between the two germline ends. Germline CDR1 reads LNHDA; CDR2 reads SQIVND (reference sequence). CDR3 DNA sequence: TGTGCCAGTAGTATAAGCAGTCCCGTGGATGGCCTTTACGAGCAGTACTTC. Translating gives CASSISSPVDGLYEQYF.

This chain uses TRBV9 with TRBJ2-7, with 8 bases lining up with TRBD1. This CDR3 has 15 residues. In germline, CDR1 is SGDLS, CDR2 YYNGEE. Trimming cost V 4 bases and J 2 bases; bases outside gene matches: 8. CDR3 DNA: TGTGCCAGCAGCCCCACGGGACAGGCGACCTACGAGCAGTACTTC. It is translated as CASSPTGQATYEQYF.

Many counts were recorded for this clonotype. This chain connects TRBV7-8 to TRBJ2-7; no firm D call. Germline CDR1 is SGHVS and CDR2 is FQNEAQ. The CDR3 covers 12 residues. Trimming took 2 bases from V and 6 from J, leaving 8 bases between them. The CDR3 DNA follows: TGTGCCAGCAGCTTATTGGTCAGCGAGCAGTACTTC. Its translation is CASSLLVSEQYF.

The chain couples TRBV11-2 to TRBJ1-5; 7 bases are a match to TRBD1. The ends lost 3 bases at V and 3 bases at J; junction bases unmatched: 11. Germline V CDR1 and CDR2: SGHAT, FQNNGV. This CDR3 spans 17 amino acids. The CDR3 DNA reads TGTGCCAGCAGCTTTGGGACAGCCCCCGGGTACAATCAGCCCCAGCATTTT. Encoded protein: CASSFGTAPGYNQPQHF.

This clonotype was seen a single time. V gene TRBV7-6 combines with J gene TRBJ1-3, with 8 bases identical to TRBD1. Germline values: CDR1 SGHVS, CDR2 FNYEAQ. The CDR3 runs 16 residues. The J segment lost 2 bases and the V segment lost 5 bases, leaving 8 bases of the junction unmatched. CDR3 in amino acids: CASSQRTGQAGNTIYF. DNA of the CDR3: TGTGCCAGCAGCCAAAGGACAGGGCAAGCTGGAAACACCATATATTTT.

The chain is built from TRBV29-1 and TRBJ2-5; 7 positions match TRBD1. Gene TRBJ2-7 matches the end of the DNA better, so the J call may be wrong. The CDR3 spans 12 residues. Germline CDR1 SQVTM, CDR2 ANQGSEA. The CDR3 nucleotides read TGCAGCACCGGACAGGACTCCTACGAGCAGTACTTC. It is translated as CSTGQDSYEQYF.

Many counts were recorded for this clonotype. This chain links TRBV5-1 with TRBJ1-6; D might be TRBD1 (6 bases). The CDR3 totals 13 residues. CDR1 and CDR2 (germline): SGHRS, YFSETQ. With 6 bases removed from V and 5 bases from J, the gap between germline ends came to 9 bases. The CDR3 DNA is TGCGCCAGCAAAAGACAGGATAATTCACCCCTCCACTTT. This encodes CASKRQDNSPLHF. The full variable domain, its missing parts supplied by reference TRBV5-1 and TRBJ1-6, is KAGVTQTPRYLIKTRGQQVTLSCSPISGHRSVSWYQQTPGQGLQFLFEYFSETQRNKGNFPGRFSGRQFSNSRSEMNVSTLELGDSALYLCASKRQDNSPLHFGNGTRLTVT.

This clonotype turned up a few times. The chain couples TRBV29-1 to TRBJ1-1, with 9 bases fitting TRBD1. Germline values: CDR1 SQVTM, CDR2 ANQGSEA. The CDR3 loop spans 12 amino acids. Trimming removed 8 bases from V and 4 bases from J; junction bases left unmatched: 5. The CDR3 nucleotides read TGCAGCTTGGGGGACAGGGTCACTGAAGCTTTCTTT. Its protein product is CSLGDRVTEAFF.

This clonotype has a count of ten or more. This chain uses TRBV7-2 with TRBJ1-2; D is possibly TRBD1 (5 bases). CDR3 length: 14 amino acids. CDR1 SGHTA and CDR2 FQGNSA come from the germline V gene. V lost 5 bases and J 6 bases, leaving 16 bases between the germline ends. This CDR3 reads CASSMQRGRDGYTF. CDR3 bases: TGTGCCAGCAGCATGCAGAGGGGCAGGGATGGCTACACCTTC.

This clonotype showed up many times. The genes are TRBV6-2 or TRBV6-3 and TRBJ1-5, with unresolved D. Germline CDR1 reads MNHEY; CDR2 reads SVGEGT. Between the trimmed V and J ends, which lost 0 bases and 9 bases, there was a span of 9 bases. The CDR3 contains 13 residues. The CDR3 nucleotides are TGTGCCAGCAGTTACTCGGGGAGTTGGCCCCAGCATTTT. Its protein product is CASSYSGSWPQHF.

This clonotype has at least ten counts. DNA of the CDR3: TGTGCCAGCAGTGAAGTAAGGGCCCGCGTTGGCGAAAAACTGTTTTTT. Encoded protein: CASSEVRARVGEKLFF. V and J are TRBV2 and TRBJ1-4; no firm D call. The CDR3 covers 16 residues. With 1 base removed from V and 8 bases from J, the gap between germline ends came to 17 bases. Germline lookup yields CDR1 SNHLY and CDR2 FYNNEI.

The table lists this clonotype with a few counts. This chain connects TRBV7-8 to TRBJ1-3, with a possible D match to TRBD1 (6 bases). Germline CDR1 reads SGHVS; CDR2 reads FQNEAQ. V gave up 6 bases and J gave up 3 bases, with 6 bases separating them. The CDR3 sequence is 12 residues long. The CDR3 DNA is TGTGCCAGCAGGGACAGTGGAAACACCATATATTTT. It specifies CASRDSGNTIYF.

This clonotype was observed at least ten times. The chain couples TRBV24-1 to TRBJ2-5; 7 bases are a match to TRBD1. V dropped 4 bases and J dropped 2; count of bases not matched to a gene: 6. The length of the CDR3 is 15 residues. Germline V CDR1 and CDR2: KGHDR, SFDVKD. This chain's CDR3 is CATSETTGNQETQYF. CDR3 DNA sequence: TGTGCCACCAGTGAAACGACAGGGAATCAAGAGACCCAGTACTTC.

In this sample, this clonotype turned up many times. The chain recombines TRBV20-1 with TRBJ2-7, with TRBD2 matching over 7 bases. The CDR3 runs to 14 residues. Germline loops: CDR1 DFQATT, CDR2 SNEGSKA (reference sequence). V lost 6 bases and J lost 2; bases outside the gene matches: 10. The CDR3 DNA reads TGCAGTGCGGGGGGAACTAGCGCTACCTACGAGCAGTACTTC. It encodes CSAGGTSATYEQYF.

This clonotype was seen repeatedly, ten times or more. The V gene is TRBV5-1, the J gene TRBJ1-2; the D is unclear. This CDR3 spans 14 amino acids. Per germline, CDR1 SGHRS and CDR2 YFSETQ. Trimming removed 0 bases from V and 4 bases from J, with 10 bases in between. CDR3 in DNA: TGCGCCAGCAGCTTGGTTGCAGATTCCTATGGCTACACCTTC. This translates into CASSLVADSYGYTF.

V usage is TRBV20-1 and J usage is TRBJ2-2; 9 nucleotides agree with TRBD1. The CDR3 consists of 17 residues. Germline lookup yields CDR1 DFQATT and CDR2 SNEGSKA (reference sequence). V trimming: 0 bases; J trimming: 5 bases; junction bases outside the gene matches: 10. This CDR3 reads CSARDLRDRVDTGELFF. The CDR3 DNA is TGCAGTGCTAGAGATCTTCGGGACAGGGTTGATACCGGGGAGCTGTTTTTT.

The genes are TRBV25-1 and TRBJ2-2; no clear D gene. With 5 bases removed from V and 5 bases from J, the gap between germline ends came to 12 bases. CDR3 length equals 14 residues. Germline CDR1 is MGHDK and CDR2 is SYGVNS. The CDR3 region is CASSYGSLTGELFF. CDR3 in DNA: TGTGCCAGCAGTTATGGCTCCTTAACCGGGGAGCTGTTTTTT.

The rearrangement uses TRBV6-1 and TRBJ1-1, with a possible D match to TRBD1 (5 bases). The germline V gene encodes CDR1 MNHNS and CDR2 SASEGT. The CDR3 extends over 13 amino acids. V gave up 4 bases and J gave up 2 bases, with 8 bases separating them. The CDR3, as DNA: TGTGCCAGCAGTGCCCGGGACAACACTGAAGCTTTCTTT. Translation gives CASSARDNTEAFF.

This clonotype was seen many times. This chain joins TRBV6-2 or TRBV6-3 and TRBJ1-6; 8 nucleotides match TRBD1. The junction had 5 bases not matched to a gene; V was cut back by 7 bases and J by 6 bases. Per germline, CDR1 MNHEY and CDR2 SVGEGT. The CDR3 extends over 14 amino acids. CDR3 coding DNA: TGTGCCAGCACCTCGACAGGGGCTAATTCACCCCTCCACTTT. Protein sequence: CASTSTGANSPLHF.

This clonotype was counted ten times or more. The chain employs TRBV7-2 and TRBJ2-7; TRBD2 might be the D (6 bases). Trimming pared 5 bases from V and 2 bases from J, leaving 16 bases between. The CDR3 covers 15 residues. Germline V gene lookup returns CDR1 SGHTA and CDR2 FQGNSA. In DNA, the CDR3 is TGTGCCAGCAGCCCCTCGGGAGCTAAACCCTACGAGCAGTACTTC. Translated: CASSPSGAKPYEQYF.

This chain joins TRBV21-1 and TRBJ2-5; no check of the table's D call, TRBD1, against the DNA was made. TRBV21-1 is a pseudogene locus. CDR3 size: 13 residues. CDR3: CATAGGYQETQYF. The CDR3 DNA reads as TGTGCCACGGCAGGGGGGTATCAAGAGACCCAGTACTTC.

The table lists this clonotype with many counts. The rearrangement uses TRBV20-1 and TRBJ2-5; no clear D. The CDR3 runs 15 residues. V lost 0 bases and J lost 1, with 12 bases in between. Germline V gene data show CDR1 as DFQATT and CDR2 as SNEGSKA (reference sequence). CDR3: CSARDRASAQETQYF. The CDR3, as DNA: TGCAGTGCTAGAGATAGGGCCAGTGCCCAAGAGACCCAGTACTTC.

As concerns this clonotype: This may be a read error: a much more frequent sequence differs by one nucleotide. The chain uses TRBV11-2 and TRBJ1-4; 8 bases fit TRBD1. Per germline, CDR1 SGHAT and CDR2 FQNNGV. The CDR3 spans 13 residues. CDR3 coding DNA: TGTGTCAGCAGAGGCAGGGGGCCTGAAAAACTGTTTTTT. It encodes CVSRGRGPEKLFF.

This clonotype was detected a few times. This chain connects TRBV5-8 to TRBJ1-4; perhaps TRBD1 as D (6 bases). This CDR3 contains 13 residues. Per germline, CDR1 SGHTS and CDR2 YDEGEE. Trimming cost V 2 bases and J 7 bases, with 9 bases left between them. The CDR3 loop is CASSLRTVEKLFF. In DNA form, the CDR3 reads TGTGCCAGCAGCTTACGGACAGTTGAAAAACTGTTTTTT.

This clonotype was observed many times. The gene calls are TRBV29-1 and TRBJ1-1; D is possibly TRBD1 (5 bases). Trimming cost V 7 bases and J 5 bases, with 8 bases left between them. CDR3 size: 10 residues. The germline V gene has CDR1 SQVTM and CDR2 ANQGSEA. This chain's CDR3 is CSDGGTEAFF. DNA of the CDR3: TGCAGCGATGGGGGGACTGAAGCTTTCTTT.

Many counts were recorded for this clonotype. V usage is TRBV13 and J usage is TRBJ2-7; 8 nucleotides match TRBD1. V trimming: 4 bases; J trimming: 2 bases; junction bases outside the gene matches: 4. CDR3 length: 14 residues. Germline CDR1 reads PRHDT; CDR2 reads FYEKMQ (reference sequence). The CDR3 loop is CASSWRDRPYEQYF. The DNA for the CDR3 is TGTGCCAGCAGCTGGCGGGACAGGCCCTACGAGCAGTACTTC.